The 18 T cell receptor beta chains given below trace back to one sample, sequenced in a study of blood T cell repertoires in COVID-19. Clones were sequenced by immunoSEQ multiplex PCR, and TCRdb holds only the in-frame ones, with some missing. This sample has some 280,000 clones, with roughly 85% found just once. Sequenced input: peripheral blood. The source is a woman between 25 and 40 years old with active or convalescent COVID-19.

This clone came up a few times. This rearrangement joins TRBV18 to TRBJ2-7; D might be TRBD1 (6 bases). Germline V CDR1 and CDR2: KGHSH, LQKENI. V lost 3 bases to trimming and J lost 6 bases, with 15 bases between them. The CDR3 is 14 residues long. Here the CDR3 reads CASSPSMTGGEQYF. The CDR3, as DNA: TGTGCCAGCTCACCGTCTATGACAGGAGGCGAGCAGTACTTC.

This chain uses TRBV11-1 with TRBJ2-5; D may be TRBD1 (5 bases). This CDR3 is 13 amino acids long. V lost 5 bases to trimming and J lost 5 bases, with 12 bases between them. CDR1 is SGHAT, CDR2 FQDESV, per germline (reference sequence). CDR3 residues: CASSILGVETQYF. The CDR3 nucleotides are TGTGCCAGCAGCATTCTAGGGGTGGAGACCCAGTACTTC. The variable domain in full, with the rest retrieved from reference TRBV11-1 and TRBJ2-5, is EAEVAQSPRYKITEKSQAVAFWCDPISGHATLYWYRQILGQGPELLVQFQDESVVDDSQLPKDRFSAERLKGVDSTLKIQPAELGDSAMYLCASSILGVETQYFGPGTRLLVL.

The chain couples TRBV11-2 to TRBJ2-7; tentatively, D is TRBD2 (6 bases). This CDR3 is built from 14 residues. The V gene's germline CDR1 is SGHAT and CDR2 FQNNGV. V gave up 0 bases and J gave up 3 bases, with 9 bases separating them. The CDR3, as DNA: TGTGCCAGCAGCTTAGATCTGGGGGGCTACGAGCAGTACTTC. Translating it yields CASSLDLGGYEQYF.

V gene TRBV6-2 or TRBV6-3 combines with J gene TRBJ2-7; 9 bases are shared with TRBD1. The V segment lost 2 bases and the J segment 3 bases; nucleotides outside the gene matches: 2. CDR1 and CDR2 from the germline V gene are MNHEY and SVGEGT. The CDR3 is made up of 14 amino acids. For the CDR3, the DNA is TGTGCCAGCAGTTACCGGGGACAGGGCTACGAGCAGTACTTC. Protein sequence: CASSYRGQGYEQYF.

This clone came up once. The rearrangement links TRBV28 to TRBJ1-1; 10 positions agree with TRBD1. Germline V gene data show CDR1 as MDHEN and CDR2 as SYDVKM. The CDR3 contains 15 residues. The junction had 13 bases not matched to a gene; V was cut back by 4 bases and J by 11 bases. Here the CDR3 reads CASSSSGTGVWGAFF. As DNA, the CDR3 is TGTGCCAGCAGTTCTTCCGGGACAGGGGTATGGGGGGCTTTCTTT. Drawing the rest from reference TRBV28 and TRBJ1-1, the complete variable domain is DVKVTQSSRYLVKRTGEKVFLECVQDMDHENMFWYRQDPGLGLRLIYFSYDVKMKEKGDIPEGYSVSREKKERFSLILESASTNQTSMYLCASSSSGTGVWGAFFGQGTRLTVV.

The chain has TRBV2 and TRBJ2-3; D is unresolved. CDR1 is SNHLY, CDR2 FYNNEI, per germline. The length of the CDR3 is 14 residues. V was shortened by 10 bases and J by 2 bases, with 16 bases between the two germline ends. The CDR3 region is CATKTETTTDTQYF. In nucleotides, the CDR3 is TGTGCCACCAAGACTGAAACGACCACAGATACGCAGTATTTT.

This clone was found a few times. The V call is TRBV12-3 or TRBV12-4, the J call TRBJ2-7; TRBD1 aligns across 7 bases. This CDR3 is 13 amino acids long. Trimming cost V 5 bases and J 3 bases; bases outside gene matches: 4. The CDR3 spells CASSIRDSYEQYF. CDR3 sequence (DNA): TGTGCCAGCAGTATAAGGGACAGCTACGAGCAGTACTTC.

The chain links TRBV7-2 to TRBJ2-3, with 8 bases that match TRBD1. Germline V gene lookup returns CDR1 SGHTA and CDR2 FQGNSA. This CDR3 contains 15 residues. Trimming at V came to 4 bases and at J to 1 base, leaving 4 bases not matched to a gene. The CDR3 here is CASSSDRGGTDTQYF. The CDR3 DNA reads TGTGCCAGCAGCTCCGACAGGGGTGGCACAGATACGCAGTATTTT.

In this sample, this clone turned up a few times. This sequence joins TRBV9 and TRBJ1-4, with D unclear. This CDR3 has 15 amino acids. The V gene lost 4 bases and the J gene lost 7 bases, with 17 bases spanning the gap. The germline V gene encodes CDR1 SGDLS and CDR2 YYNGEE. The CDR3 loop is CASSPREGSPEKLFF. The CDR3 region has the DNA TGTGCCAGCAGCCCCCGGGAGGGCTCCCCTGAAAAACTGTTTTTT.

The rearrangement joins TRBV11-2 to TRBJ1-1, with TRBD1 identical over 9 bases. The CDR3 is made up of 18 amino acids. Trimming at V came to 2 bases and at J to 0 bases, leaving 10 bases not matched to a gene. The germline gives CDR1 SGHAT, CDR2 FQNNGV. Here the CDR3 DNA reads TGTGCCAGCAGCTTATCGGACAGGGGAGAGGTCATGAACACTGAAGCTTTCTTT. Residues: CASSLSDRGEVMNTEAFF.

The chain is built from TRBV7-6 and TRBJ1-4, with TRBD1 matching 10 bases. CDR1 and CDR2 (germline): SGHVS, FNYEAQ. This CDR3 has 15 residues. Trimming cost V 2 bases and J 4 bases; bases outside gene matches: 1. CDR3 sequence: CASSLWDRGNEKLFF. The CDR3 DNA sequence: TGTGCCAGCAGCTTATGGGACAGGGGTAATGAAAAACTGTTTTTT.

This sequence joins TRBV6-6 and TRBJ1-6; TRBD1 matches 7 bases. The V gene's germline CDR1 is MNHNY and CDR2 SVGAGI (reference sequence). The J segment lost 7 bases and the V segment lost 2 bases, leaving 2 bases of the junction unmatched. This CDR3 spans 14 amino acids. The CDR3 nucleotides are TGTGCCAGCAGTTACGAGACAGGGAATTCACCCCTCCACTTT. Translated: CASSYETGNSPLHF.

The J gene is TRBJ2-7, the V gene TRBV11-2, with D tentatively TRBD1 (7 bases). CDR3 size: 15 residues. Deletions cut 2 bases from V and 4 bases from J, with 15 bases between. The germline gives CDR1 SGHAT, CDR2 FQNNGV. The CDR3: CASSLSPGGSYEQYF. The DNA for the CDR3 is TGTGCCAGCAGCTTAAGCCCAGGGGGGTCTTACGAGCAGTACTTC. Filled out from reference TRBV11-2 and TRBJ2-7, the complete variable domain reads EAGVAQSPRYKIIEKRQSVAFWCNPISGHATLYWYQQILGQGPKLLIQFQNNGVVDDSQLPKDRFSAERLKGVDSTLKIQPAKLEDSAVYLCASSLSPGGSYEQYFGPGTRLTVT.

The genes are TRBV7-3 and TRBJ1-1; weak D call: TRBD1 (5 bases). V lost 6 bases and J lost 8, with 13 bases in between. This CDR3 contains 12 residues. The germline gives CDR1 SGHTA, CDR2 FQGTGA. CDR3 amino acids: CASSSRAGEAFF. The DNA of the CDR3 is TGTGCCAGCAGTTCCAGAGCAGGGGAAGCTTTCTTT.

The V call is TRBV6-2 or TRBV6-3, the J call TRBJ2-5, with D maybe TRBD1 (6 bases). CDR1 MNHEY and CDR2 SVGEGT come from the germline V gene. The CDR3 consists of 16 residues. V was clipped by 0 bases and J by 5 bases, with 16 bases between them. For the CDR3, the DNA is TGTGCCAGCAGTTACTCGACAGGAACAGGGAGTGAGACCCAGTACTTC. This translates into CASSYSTGTGSETQYF.

CDR3 coding DNA: TGCGCCAGCAGCAGCCAGGTGCCAGATACGCAGTATTTT. It translates to CASSSQVPDTQYF. The chain employs TRBV5-1 and TRBJ2-3; D is ambiguous. Trimming pared 4 bases from V and 4 bases from J, leaving 10 bases between. The V gene's germline CDR1 is SGHRS and CDR2 YFSETQ. This CDR3 is 13 amino acids long.

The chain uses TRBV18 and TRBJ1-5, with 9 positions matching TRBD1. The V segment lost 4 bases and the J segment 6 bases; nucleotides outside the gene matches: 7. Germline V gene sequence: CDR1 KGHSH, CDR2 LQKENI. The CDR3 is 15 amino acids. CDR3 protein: CASSQGTGTLQPQHF. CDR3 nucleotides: TGTGCCAGCTCACAGGGGACAGGGACACTTCAGCCCCAGCATTTT.

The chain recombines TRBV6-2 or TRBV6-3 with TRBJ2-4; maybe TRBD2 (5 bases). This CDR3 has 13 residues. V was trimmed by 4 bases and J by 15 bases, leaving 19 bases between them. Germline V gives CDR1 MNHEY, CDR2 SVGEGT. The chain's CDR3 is CASSSQTGINGYF. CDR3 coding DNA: TGTGCCAGCAGTTCGCAGACGGGGATAAATGGGTACTTC.